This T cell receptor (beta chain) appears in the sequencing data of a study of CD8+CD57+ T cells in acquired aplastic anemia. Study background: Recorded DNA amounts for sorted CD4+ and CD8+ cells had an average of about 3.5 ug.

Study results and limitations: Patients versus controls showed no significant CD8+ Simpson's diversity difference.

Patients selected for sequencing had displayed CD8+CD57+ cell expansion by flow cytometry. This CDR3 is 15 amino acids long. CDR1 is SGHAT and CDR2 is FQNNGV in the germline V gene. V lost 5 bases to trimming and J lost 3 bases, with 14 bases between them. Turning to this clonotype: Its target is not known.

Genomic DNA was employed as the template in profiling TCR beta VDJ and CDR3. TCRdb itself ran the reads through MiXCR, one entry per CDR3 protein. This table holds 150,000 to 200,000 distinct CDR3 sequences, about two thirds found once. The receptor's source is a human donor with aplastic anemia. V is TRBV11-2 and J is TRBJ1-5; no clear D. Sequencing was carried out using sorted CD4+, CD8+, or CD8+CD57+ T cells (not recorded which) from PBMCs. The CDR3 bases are TGTGCCAGCAGCCAAGAAGGGCAGGCCAATCAGCCCCAGCATTTT. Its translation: CASSQEGQANQPQHF. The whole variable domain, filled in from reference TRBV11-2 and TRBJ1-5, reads EAGVAQSPRYKIIEKRQSVAFWCNPISGHATLYWYQQILGQGPKLLIQFQNNGVVDDSQLPKDRFSAERLKGVDSTLKIQPAKLEDSAVYLCASSQEGQANQPQHFGDGTRLSIL.